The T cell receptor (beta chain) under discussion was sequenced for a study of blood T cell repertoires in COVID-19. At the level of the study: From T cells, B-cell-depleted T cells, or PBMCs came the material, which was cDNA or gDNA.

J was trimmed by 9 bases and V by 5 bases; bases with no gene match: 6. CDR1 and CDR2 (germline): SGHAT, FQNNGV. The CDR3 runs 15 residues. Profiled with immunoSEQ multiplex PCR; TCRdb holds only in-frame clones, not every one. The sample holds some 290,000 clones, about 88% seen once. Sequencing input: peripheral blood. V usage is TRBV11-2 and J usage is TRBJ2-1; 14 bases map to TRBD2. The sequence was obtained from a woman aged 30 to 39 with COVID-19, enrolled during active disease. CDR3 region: CASSGPGLAGVEQFF. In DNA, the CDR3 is TGTGCCAGCAGCGGCCCGGGACTAGCGGGAGTTGAGCAGTTCTTC.